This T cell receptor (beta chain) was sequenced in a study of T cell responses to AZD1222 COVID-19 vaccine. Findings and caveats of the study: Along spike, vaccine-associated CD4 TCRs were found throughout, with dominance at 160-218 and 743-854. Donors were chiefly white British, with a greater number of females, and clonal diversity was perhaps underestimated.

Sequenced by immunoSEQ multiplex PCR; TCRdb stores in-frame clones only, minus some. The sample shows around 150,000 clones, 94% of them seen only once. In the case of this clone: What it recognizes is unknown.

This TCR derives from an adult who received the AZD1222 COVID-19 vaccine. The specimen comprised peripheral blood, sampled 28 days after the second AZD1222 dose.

CDR3 bases: TGTGCCAGCAGGGGACAGGGTATAGGCTACACCTTC. Translating it yields CASRGQGIGYTF. The V call is TRBV2, the J call TRBJ1-2; 9 bases fit TRBD1. J lost 8 bases, V lost 6 bases, and 4 bases had no gene match. Germline CDR1 and CDR2: SNHLY and FYNNEI. The CDR3 sequence is 12 residues long.